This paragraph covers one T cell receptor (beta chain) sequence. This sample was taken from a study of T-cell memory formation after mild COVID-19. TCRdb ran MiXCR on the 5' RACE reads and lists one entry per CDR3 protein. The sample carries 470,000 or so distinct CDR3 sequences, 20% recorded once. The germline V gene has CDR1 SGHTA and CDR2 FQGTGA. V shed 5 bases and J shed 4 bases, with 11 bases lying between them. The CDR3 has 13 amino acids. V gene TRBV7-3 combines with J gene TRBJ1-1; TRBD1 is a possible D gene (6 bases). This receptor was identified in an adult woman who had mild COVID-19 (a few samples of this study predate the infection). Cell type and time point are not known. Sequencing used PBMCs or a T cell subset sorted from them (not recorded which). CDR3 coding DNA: TGTGCCAGCAGCCCCGTAGGGGGCACTGAAGCTTTCTTT. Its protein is CASSPVGGTEAFF. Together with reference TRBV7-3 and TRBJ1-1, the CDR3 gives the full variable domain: GAGVSQTPSNKVTEKGKYVELRCDPISGHTALYWYRQSLGQGPEFLIYFQGTGAADDSGLPNDRFFAVRPEGSVSTLKIQRTERGDSAVYLCASSPVGGTEAFFGQGTRLTVV.